Listed here are 14 T cell receptor beta chains from one sample, sequenced in a study of regulatory T cells in long-lasting Graves disease. Time point of the sample: newly diagnosed GD, antithyroid drugs for less than 3 months. Researchers made the TCR library from RNA that was extracted from PBMCs. With iRepertoire HTBI primers and Arm-PCR of CDR3 regions, TCR beta libraries were built. TCRdb analysed the multiplex PCR reads with MiXCR anew, one entry per CDR3 protein. Of about 450,000 distinct CDR3 sequences detected, 14% appear once; the ten largest clones hold approximately 17%. The sample also formed part of further work on T cells in Graves' hyperthyroidism and ophthalmopathy.

The sequencing used peripheral blood mononuclear cells (PBMCs), collected at new diagnosis, from a patient treated with antithyroid drugs. The receptors here all came from a woman aged 45-65 years with Graves disease.

This clonotype was detected once. This rearrangement joins TRBV19 to TRBJ2-3; the match to TRBD1 covers 9 bases. This CDR3 is 15 amino acids long. CDR1 and CDR2 (germline): LNHDA, SQIVND (reference sequence). The junction had 10 bases not matched to a gene; V was cut back by 7 bases and J by 5 bases. CDR3 protein: CASTMDRGTIDTQYF. DNA of the CDR3: TGTGCCAGTACCATGGACAGGGGTACGATAGATACGCAGTATTTT. The complete variable domain, with remaining parts taken from reference TRBV19 and TRBJ2-3, reads DGGITQSPKYLFRKEGQNVTLSCEQNLNHDAMYWYRQDPGQGLRLIYYSQIVNDFQKGDIAEGYSVSREKKESFPLTVTSAQKNPTAFYLCASTMDRGTIDTQYFGPGTRLTVL.

This clonotype occurred many times. This rearrangement joins TRBV28 to TRBJ1-5; no firm D call. This CDR3 spans 13 amino acids. V dropped 6 bases and J dropped 3 bases, with 9 bases sitting between them. Per germline, CDR1 MDHEN and CDR2 SYDVKM. The CDR3 DNA reads as TGTGCCAGCAGGTCCGACCTCAATCAGCCCCAGCATTTT. Translating gives CASRSDLNQPQHF.

There are many counts of this clonotype. The CDR3 DNA reads as TGTGCCAGCAGTTTAGTGGGGGGGGACGCCTACAATGAGCAGTTCTTC. This gives the protein CASSLVGGDAYNEQFF. The V call is TRBV27, the J call TRBJ2-1; TRBD2 matches 7 bases. This CDR3 is 16 amino acids long. CDR1 and CDR2 from the germline V gene are MNHEY and SMNVEV (reference sequence). V lost 2 bases to trimming and J lost 2 bases; unmatched junction nucleotides: 6.

This clonotype was counted many times. V usage is TRBV30 and J usage is TRBJ2-5; D gene unclear. The length of the CDR3 is 12 residues. Germline values: CDR1 GTSNPN, CDR2 SVGIG (reference sequence). The V and J ends lost 4 bases and 1 base respectively, with 7 bases between them. Here the CDR3 DNA reads TGTGCCTGGATGAAGATCCAAGAGACCCAGTACTTC. Its protein product is CAWMKIQETQYF.

This clonotype showed up just a few times. The chain has TRBV5-5 and TRBJ1-1; D is unresolved. The CDR3 sequence is 14 residues long. CDR1 is SGHKS and CDR2 is YYEKEE in the germline V gene (reference sequence). V gave up 1 base and J gave up 0 bases, with 7 bases separating them. Written as DNA, the CDR3 is TGTGCCAGCAGCTTGAGGACCATGAACACTGAAGCTTTCTTT. Amino acids: CASSLRTMNTEAFF.

In its sample, this clonotype was seen many times. The CDR3 DNA sequence: TGCAGTGCTAGGGGACCAGGCACAGATACGCAGTATTTT. Its translation: CSARGPGTDTQYF. V and J are TRBV20-1 and TRBJ2-3, with D possibly being TRBD1 or TRBD2 (5 bases each). The V end was cut by 3 bases, the J end by 1 base, with 8 bases between. The CDR3 length is 13 residues. CDR1 DFQATT and CDR2 SNEGSKA come from the germline V gene (reference sequence).

The V call is TRBV7-8, the J call TRBJ2-3; 9 bases line up with TRBD2. The germline gives CDR1 SGHVS, CDR2 FQNEAQ. Losses at the gene ends were 5 bases for V and 1 base for J; bases not matched to a gene: 7. The CDR3 loop spans 16 amino acids. The DNA of the CDR3 is TGTGCCAGCAGCCCCGCGGGAGGGCCTGGCACAGATACGCAGTATTTT. Its protein is CASSPAGGPGTDTQYF.

The table lists this clonotype with many counts. J is TRBJ1-2 and V is TRBV28; D gene uncertain. Trimming cost V 6 bases and J 4 bases, with 18 bases left between them. Germline CDR1 and CDR2: MDHEN and SYDVKM. CDR3 length: 15 residues. The CDR3 region has the DNA TGTGCCAGCAGGCTGGAGGTGGGCGAAGGCTATGGCTACACCTTC. Translation gives CASRLEVGEGYGYTF.

This clonotype was found many times. This rearrangement joins TRBV13 to TRBJ1-4, with D perhaps TRBD1 (5 bases). The CDR3 extends over 13 amino acids. Trimming stripped 3 bases from V and 7 bases from J, with 9 bases between. Germline CDR1 PRHDT, CDR2 FYEKMQ (reference sequence). The DNA of the CDR3 is TGTGCCAGCAGCTTGTGGGACGGTGAAAAACTGTTTTTT. Protein sequence: CASSLWDGEKLFF.

This clonotype has just one count. The chain employs TRBV18 and TRBJ2-6, with 8 bases fitting TRBD1. The CDR3 contains 17 residues. The V gene end was trimmed by 3 bases and the J gene end by 0 bases; junction bases not matched to a gene: 4. Germline CDR1 reads KGHSH; CDR2 reads LQKENI. CDR3 amino acids: CASSPTGVLSGANVLTF. The CDR3 region has the DNA TGTGCCAGCTCACCGACAGGGGTCCTCTCTGGGGCCAACGTCCTGACTTTC. The full variable domain, rest sourced from reference TRBV18 and TRBJ2-6, is NAGVMQNPRHLVRRRGQEARLRCSPMKGHSHVYWYRQLPEEGLKFMVYLQKENIIDESGMPKERFSAEFPKEGPSILRIQQVVRGDSAAYFCASSPTGVLSGANVLTFGAGSRLTVL.

The rearrangement uses TRBV20-1 and TRBJ2-5; no reliable D call. Trimming left V 6 bases short and J 5 bases short, with 7 bases between. Germline V gene sequence: CDR1 DFQATT, CDR2 SNEGSKA (reference sequence). This CDR3 spans 10 amino acids. The CDR3: CSAQTETQYF. In DNA, the CDR3 is TGCAGTGCCCAAACGGAGACCCAGTACTTC.

This clonotype was detected ten times or more. The V and J genes are TRBV20-1 and TRBJ2-5; TRBD2 agrees at 14 bases. The germline gives CDR1 DFQATT, CDR2 SNEGSKA (reference sequence). Germline trimming cut 3 bases from V and 5 bases from J; bases unmatched to any gene: 8. The CDR3 loop spans 16 amino acids. The CDR3 loop reads CSARTGTSGRWETQYF. The CDR3 DNA reads as TGCAGTGCTAGGACCGGGACTAGCGGGAGATGGGAGACCCAGTACTTC.

This clonotype appeared a few times. This sequence joins TRBV28 and TRBJ2-3; D gene ambiguous. V lost 3 bases and J lost 2, with 6 bases in between. The CDR3 has 13 residues. Germline-derived CDR1 and CDR2 are MDHEN and SYDVKM. CDR3 amino acids: CASSFGNTDTQYF. The CDR3 DNA sequence: TGTGCCAGCAGTTTTGGGAACACAGATACGCAGTATTTT.

Many counts were recorded for this clonotype. The rearrangement uses TRBV6-5 and TRBJ1-1, with D uncertain. The CDR3 is 14 amino acids. V lost 3 bases and J 8 bases, leaving 16 bases between the germline ends. CDR1 and CDR2 (germline): MNHEY, SVGAGI. The CDR3 loop is CASSYFVLGKEAFF. The CDR3, as DNA: TGTGCCAGCAGTTATTTTGTGTTGGGAAAAGAAGCTTTCTTT.